Shown below are 6 T cell receptor beta chains from a single sample sequenced in a study of OX40 agonist ivuxolimab in advanced cancers. Profiling relied on immunoSEQ multiplex PCR, and the TCRdb table lists in-frame clones only, not all of them. The table shows 20,000 or so clones, with approximately 78% occurring only once. The starting material was CD4+ or CD8+ T cells sorted from blood, obtained in a trial of the OX40 agonist ivuxolimab. The receptors were sampled from an adult with an advanced solid tumor such as melanoma, head and neck, liver or kidney cancer.

The chain combines TRBV27 with TRBJ2-7; the match to TRBD1 covers 8 bases. The trim removed 2 bases at V and 7 bases at J, leaving 7 bases unmatched. The CDR3 is 14 amino acids. Germline values: CDR1 MNHEY, CDR2 SMNVEV (reference sequence). This CDR3 is CASSLAQGGREQYF. The CDR3 coding sequence is TGTGCCAGCAGTTTAGCACAGGGGGGTCGGGAGCAGTACTTC.

V and J are TRBV7-2 and TRBJ1-1; weak D call: TRBD1 (5 bases). This CDR3 has 14 residues. Trimming left V 6 bases short and J 5 bases short, with 16 bases between. Per the germline V gene, CDR1 is SGHTA and CDR2 is FQGNSA. CDR3 sequence: CASSTQADGTEAFF. In DNA, the CDR3 is TGTGCCAGCAGTACACAGGCTGATGGGACTGAAGCTTTCTTT.

Concerning this clone: Given a far larger clone just one base away, this is likely a sequencing read error. The chain combines TRBV12-5 with TRBJ2-1, with TRBD2 matching over 9 bases. The germline CDR1 and CDR2 sequences are LGHNT and FRNRAP. This CDR3 region has 15 residues. V lost 6 bases to trimming and J lost 2 bases; unmatched junction nucleotides: 5. The CDR3 region has the DNA TGTGCTAGTGGCCCCCGCGGGGGGGCCTACAATGAGCAGTTCTTC. Translating it yields CASGPRGGAYNEQFF.

Notes on this clone: This specimen includes other DNA sequences encoding the same CDR3. The chain uses TRBV6-6 and TRBJ1-1, with a tentative D call TRBD1 (5 bases). Germline values: CDR1 MNHNY, CDR2 SVGAGI (reference sequence). The ends were cut back, 5 bases at V and 1 base at J, with 8 bases in the middle. The CDR3 is 13 amino acids. CDR3 coding DNA: TGTGCCAGCAGTGATGGACAGAACACTGAAGCTTTCTTT. This encodes CASSDGQNTEAFF.

The rearrangement uses TRBV28 and TRBJ2-3; 8 positions agree with TRBD2. The CDR3 is 16 residues long. Germline values: CDR1 MDHEN, CDR2 SYDVKM. V lost 0 bases to trimming and J lost 5 bases; unmatched junction nucleotides: 7. The CDR3 sequence: CASSLWTGGPGDTQYF. DNA of the CDR3: TGTGCCAGCAGTTTATGGACGGGAGGGCCGGGAGATACGCAGTATTTT. Drawing the rest from reference TRBV28 and TRBJ2-3, the complete variable domain is DVKVTQSSRYLVKRTGEKVFLECVQDMDHENMFWYRQDPGLGLRLIYFSYDVKMKEKGDIPEGYSVSREKKERFSLILESASTNQTSMYLCASSLWTGGPGDTQYFGPGTRLTVL.

The chain is built from TRBV15 and TRBJ2-7, with D possibly matching TRBD1 (5 bases). V was shortened by 3 bases and J by 4 bases, with 16 bases between the two germline ends. Per germline, CDR1 LNHNV and CDR2 YYDKDF (reference sequence). CDR3 size: 15 residues. In nucleotides, the CDR3 is TGTGCCACCAGCAGGTACAAAGGGGAATCTTACGAGCAGTACTTC. Protein sequence: CATSRYKGESYEQYF.